The 17 T cell receptor beta chains below all came from one sample that was sequenced in a study of molecular identifiers for immune sequencing clone quantification. In TCRdb, the PCR reads were re-called with MiXCR into one record per CDR3 protein. Of approximately 680,000 distinct CDR3 sequences listed, roughly 27% are singletons. The sequenced sample was naive CD8+ T cells from blood, with Jurkat cell RNA spiked in. Indicated subset: FACS-sorted CD8+CD4-CCR7+CD45RA+ naive T cells. Source of these receptors: a human donor in good health. Some libraries in this study had Jurkat cell RNA spiked in.

Ten or more counts support this clonotype. The V call is TRBV5-6, the J call TRBJ2-4, with 7 bases lining up with TRBD1. CDR3 length: 17 amino acids. V was clipped by 1 base and J by 0 bases; unmatched bases: 7. CDR1 SGHDT and CDR2 YYEEEE come from the germline V gene. Written as DNA, the CDR3 is TGTGCCAGCAGCTTGATGAGGGGGACAGAAGCCAAAAACATTCAGTACTTC. Translation: CASSLMRGTEAKNIQYF.

The chain couples TRBV19 to TRBJ1-5; D remains ambiguous. V lost 11 bases and J lost 1, with 21 bases in between. The CDR3 has 16 residues. CDR1 is LNHDA, CDR2 SQIVND, per germline (reference sequence). The CDR3 protein is CACTPSAYLSNQPQHF. The CDR3 nucleotides read TGTGCCTGTACTCCTAGCGCCTACTTAAGCAATCAGCCCCAGCATTTT.

The table lists this clonotype with a few counts. This chain connects TRBV30 to TRBJ2-3; D is perhaps TRBD1 or TRBD2 (5 bases each). Trimming stripped 4 bases from V and 2 bases from J, with 10 bases between. Germline CDR1 and CDR2: GTSNPN and SVGIG (reference sequence). CDR3 length: 13 amino acids. In DNA form, the CDR3 reads TGTGCCTGGACAGGGAGAATCACAGATACGCAGTATTTT. Protein product: CAWTGRITDTQYF.

In this sample, this clonotype turned up many times. J is TRBJ1-1 and V is TRBV5-4; unclear D gene. V was shortened by 3 bases and J by 1 base, with 10 bases between the two germline ends. The CDR3 has 14 residues. CDR1 and CDR2 from the germline V gene are SGHNT and YYREEE (reference sequence). CDR3 nucleotides: TGTGCCAGCAGCTCAGACACCAGGAACACTGAAGCTTTCTTT. Its translation is CASSSDTRNTEAFF.

This clonotype was found many times. In nucleotides, the CDR3 is TGTGCCAGCAGCCAAGAGTTCGGCGCAGATACGCAGTATTTT. Its translation is CASSQEFGADTQYF. This sequence joins TRBV3-1 and TRBJ2-3, with D unclear. Germline V lookup: CDR1 LGHDT, CDR2 YNNKEL (reference sequence). The CDR3 totals 14 residues. Trimming removed 0 bases from V and 4 bases from J, with 8 bases in between.

Remarks on this clonotype: A read error may explain this, as a much larger clone is one base away. The V and J genes are TRBV7-2 and TRBJ1-1, with 7 bases lining up with TRBD1. Germline V lookup: CDR1 SGHTA, CDR2 FQGNSA. CDR3 size: 17 residues. This chain's CDR3 is CASSHSRGRGSNTEVFF. CDR3 bases: TGTGCCAGCAGCCATAGCCGTGGCAGGGGGTCGAACACTGAAGTTTTCTTT.

Ten or more counts support this clonotype. The chain joins TRBV5-1 to TRBJ2-7; possibly TRBD1 for D (6 bases). The V end lost 4 bases, the J end lost 0 bases, and 14 bases lay between the germline ends. This CDR3 has 15 amino acids. Germline CDR1 SGHRS, CDR2 YFSETQ. CDR3 amino acids: CASSLWTDSSYEQYF. The CDR3 DNA is TGCGCCAGCAGCCTGTGGACAGATAGCTCCTACGAGCAGTACTTC.

The V gene is TRBV5-3, the J gene TRBJ2-1; 10 bases agree with TRBD2. TRBV5-3 is noted as an ORF with a role that remains uncertain. V shed 10 bases and J 6 bases; nucleotides not matched to a gene: 13. This CDR3 comprises 15 residues. DNA of the CDR3: TGTGCCGGCAGACCCGGGTTAGCGGGAGGCAATGAGCAGTTCTTC. Translating it yields CAGRPGLAGGNEQFF.

This clonotype was counted ten times or more. The chain couples TRBV28 to TRBJ2-2, with TRBD2 as a possible D gene (5 bases). Per the germline V gene, CDR1 is MDHEN and CDR2 is SYDVKM. Deletions cut 5 bases from V and 4 bases from J, with 17 bases between. The CDR3 is 16 amino acids. This CDR3 is CASSLMIGSSTGELFF. CDR3 bases: TGTGCCAGCAGTCTTATGATAGGGAGTAGCACCGGGGAGCTGTTTTTT.

In its sample, this clonotype was seen a few times. This sequence joins TRBV7-8 and TRBJ2-7; D is possibly TRBD1 or TRBD2 (5 bases each). V was trimmed by 3 bases and J by 5 bases, leaving 11 bases between them. CDR1 and CDR2 (germline): SGHVS, FQNEAQ. CDR3 length equals 13 residues. In DNA form, the CDR3 reads TGTGCCAGCAGCTTGGGGGAATGGAACGAGCAGTACTTC. It encodes CASSLGEWNEQYF.

The V and J genes are TRBV18 and TRBJ2-6; D uncertain. Trimming took 5 bases from V and 1 from J, leaving 15 bases between them. Germline V CDR1 and CDR2: KGHSH, LQKENI. This CDR3 contains 17 residues. DNA for the CDR3: TGTGCCAGCTCATCCACCGTCCAACTTTCTGGGGCCAACGTCCTGACTTTC. It is translated as CASSSTVQLSGANVLTF.

This clonotype was counted at least ten times. This rearrangement joins TRBV2 to TRBJ2-7, with a possible D match to TRBD1 (5 bases). V lost 1 base, J lost 0 bases, and 16 bases lay in between. Germline-derived CDR1 and CDR2 are SNHLY and FYNNEI. The CDR3 is made up of 17 amino acids. CDR3 in DNA: TGTGCCAGCAGTGAAGTAGATTCGGCAGGGTTCTCCTACGAGCAGTACTTC. The encoded protein is CASSEVDSAGFSYEQYF.

The chain couples TRBV30 to TRBJ2-1, with D maybe TRBD2 (5 bases). CDR3 length: 11 amino acids. CDR1 GTSNPN and CDR2 SVGIG come from the germline V gene (reference sequence). Trimming took off 1 base at V and 7 bases at J, with 5 bases between the two ends. This CDR3 is CAWSAGNEQFF. CDR3 DNA sequence: TGTGCCTGGAGTGCGGGAAATGAGCAGTTCTTC.

With respect to this clonotype: This may stem from a read error, because a much larger clone lies one nucleotide away. The gene calls are TRBV7-9 and TRBJ2-1; D uncertain. In germline, CDR1 is SEHNR, CDR2 FQNEAQ (reference sequence). V lost 5 bases and J 9 bases, leaving 14 bases between the germline ends. This CDR3 has 13 residues. The CDR3 DNA reads TGTGCCAGCAGCCTCGGCCTCTTGTGTGAGCAGTTCTTC. Translation: CASSLGLLCEQFF.

Note on this clonotype: A junction end diverges from the germline sequence, so it may reflect a read error. This chain links TRBV4-3 with TRBJ2-3; 7 nucleotides agree with TRBD2. Germline CDR1 LGHNA, CDR2 YSLEER. The CDR3 covers 15 residues. The CDR3 loop is CASSHWEGSTDTQCF. Written as DNA, the CDR3 is TGCGCCAGCAGCCATTGGGAGGGCAGCACAGATACGCAGTGTTTT.

Comment on this clonotype: Given a much more abundant clone one base away, this may be a read error. The rearrangement uses TRBV5-1 and TRBJ1-1, with D possibly matching TRBD1 (6 bases). The CDR3 consists of 13 residues. Per germline, CDR1 SGHRS and CDR2 YFSETQ. CDR3 bases: TGCGCCAACAGCTTGGTGAAGACAGGAGAAGCTTTCTTT. Its translation: CANSLVKTGEAFF.

This clonotype was seen repeatedly, ten times or more. J is TRBJ2-2 and V is TRBV28; D gene uncertain. The CDR3 has 14 residues. V was cut by 3 bases and J by 5 bases, with 10 bases left in between. Germline CDR1 is MDHEN and CDR2 is SYDVKM. The CDR3 sequence: CASSLTFGTGELFF. CDR3 bases: TGTGCCAGCAGTTTGACGTTTGGGACCGGGGAGCTGTTTTTT.